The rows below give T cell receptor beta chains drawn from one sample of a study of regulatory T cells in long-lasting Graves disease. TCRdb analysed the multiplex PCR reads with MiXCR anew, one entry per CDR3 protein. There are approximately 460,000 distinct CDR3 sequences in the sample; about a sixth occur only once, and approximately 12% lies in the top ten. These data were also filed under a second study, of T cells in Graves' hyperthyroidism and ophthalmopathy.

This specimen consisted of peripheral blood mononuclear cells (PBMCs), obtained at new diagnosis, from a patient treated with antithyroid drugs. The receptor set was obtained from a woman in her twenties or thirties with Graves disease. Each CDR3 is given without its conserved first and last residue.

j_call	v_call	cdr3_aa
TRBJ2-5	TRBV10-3	AISEFSGMETQY
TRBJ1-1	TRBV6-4	ASSYEDLNTEAF
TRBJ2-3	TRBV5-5	ASSSLDRTDTQY
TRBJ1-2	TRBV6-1	ASREKRSGYT
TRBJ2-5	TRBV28	ASSLRLREETQY
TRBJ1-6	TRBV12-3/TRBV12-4	ASSLGQLSSYNSPLH
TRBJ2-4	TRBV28	ASYPRGGSLAKNIQY
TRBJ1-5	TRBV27	ASSTTGLQPQH
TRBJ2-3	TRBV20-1	SAGVAGVTDTQY
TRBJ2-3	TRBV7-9	ASSPRAGVETDTQY
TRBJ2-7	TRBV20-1	SARSRTSSYEQY
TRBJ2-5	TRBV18	ASSPRQGSEETQY
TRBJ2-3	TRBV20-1	SARRWRGRTDTQY
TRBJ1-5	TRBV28	ASRGAGSFNQPQH
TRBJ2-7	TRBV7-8	ASSLSAGYEQY
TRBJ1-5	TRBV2	ASRDVSNQPQH
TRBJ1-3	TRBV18	ASSPTPELATIY
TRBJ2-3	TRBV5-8	ASSLDLTSTDTQY
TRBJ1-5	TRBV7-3	ASSFERVQPQH
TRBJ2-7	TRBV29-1	SVEFPGSTYEQY
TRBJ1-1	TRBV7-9	ASSLQGINAEAF
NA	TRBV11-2	ASSLEVHNEQF
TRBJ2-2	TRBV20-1	SARGRGPGRPNTGELF
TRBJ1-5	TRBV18	ASSPGGGTGGRSQPQH
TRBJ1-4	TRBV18	ASSPDRTNEKLF
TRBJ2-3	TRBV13	ASSQPTSDTQY
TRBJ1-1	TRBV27	ASSLRAGGSTEAF
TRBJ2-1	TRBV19	ASSPGPPIYNEQF
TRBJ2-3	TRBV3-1	ASSPTTTSTDTQY
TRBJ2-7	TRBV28	ASSLSDEQY
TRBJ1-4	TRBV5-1	ASSDQGKLF
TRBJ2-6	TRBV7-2	ASSPATGANVLT
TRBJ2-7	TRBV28	ASSRRGIHLYEQY
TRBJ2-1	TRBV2	ASSASGRPDEQF